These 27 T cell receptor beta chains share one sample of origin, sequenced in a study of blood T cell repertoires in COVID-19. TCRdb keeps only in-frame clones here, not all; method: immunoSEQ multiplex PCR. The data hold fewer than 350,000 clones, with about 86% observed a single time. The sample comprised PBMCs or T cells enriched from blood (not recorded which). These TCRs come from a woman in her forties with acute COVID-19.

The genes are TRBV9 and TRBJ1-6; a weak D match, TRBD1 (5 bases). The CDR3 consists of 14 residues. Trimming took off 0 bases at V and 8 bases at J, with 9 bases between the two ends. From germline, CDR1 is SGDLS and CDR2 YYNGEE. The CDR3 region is CASSVGAGHSPLHF. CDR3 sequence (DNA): TGTGCCAGCAGCGTAGGAGCGGGGCATTCACCCCTCCACTTT.

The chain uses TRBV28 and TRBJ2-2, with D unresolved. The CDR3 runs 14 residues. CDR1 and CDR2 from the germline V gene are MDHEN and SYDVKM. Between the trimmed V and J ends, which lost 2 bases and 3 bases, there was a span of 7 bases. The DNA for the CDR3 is TGTGCCAGCAGTTTAAGAGTTTACACCGGGGAGCTGTTTTTT. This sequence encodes CASSLRVYTGELFF.

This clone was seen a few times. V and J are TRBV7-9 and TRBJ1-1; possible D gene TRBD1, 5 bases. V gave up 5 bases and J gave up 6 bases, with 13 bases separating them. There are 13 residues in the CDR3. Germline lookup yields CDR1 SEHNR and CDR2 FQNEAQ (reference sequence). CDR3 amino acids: CASSPMGGPEAFF. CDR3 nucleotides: TGTGCCAGCAGCCCGATGGGGGGTCCTGAAGCTTTCTTT.

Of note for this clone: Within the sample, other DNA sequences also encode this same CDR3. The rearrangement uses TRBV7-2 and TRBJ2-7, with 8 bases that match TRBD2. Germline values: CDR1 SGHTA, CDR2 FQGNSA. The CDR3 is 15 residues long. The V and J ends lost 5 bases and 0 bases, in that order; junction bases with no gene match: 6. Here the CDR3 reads CASSQIAGSSYEQYF. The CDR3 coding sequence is TGTGCCAGCAGCCAAATAGCGGGAAGCTCCTACGAGCAGTACTTC.

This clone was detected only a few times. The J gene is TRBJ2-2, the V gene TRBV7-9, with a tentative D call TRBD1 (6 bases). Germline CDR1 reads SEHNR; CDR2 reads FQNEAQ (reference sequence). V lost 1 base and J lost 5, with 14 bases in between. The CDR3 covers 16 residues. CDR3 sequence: CASSLGEGVKTGELFF. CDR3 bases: TGTGCCAGCAGCTTAGGAGAGGGGGTGAAAACCGGGGAGCTGTTTTTT.

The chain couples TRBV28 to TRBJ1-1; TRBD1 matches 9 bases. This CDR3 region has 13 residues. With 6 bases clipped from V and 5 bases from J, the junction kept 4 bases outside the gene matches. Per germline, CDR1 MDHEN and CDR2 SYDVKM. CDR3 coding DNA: TGTGCCAGCAGATGGACAGGGGTGACTGAAGCTTTCTTT. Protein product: CASRWTGVTEAFF.

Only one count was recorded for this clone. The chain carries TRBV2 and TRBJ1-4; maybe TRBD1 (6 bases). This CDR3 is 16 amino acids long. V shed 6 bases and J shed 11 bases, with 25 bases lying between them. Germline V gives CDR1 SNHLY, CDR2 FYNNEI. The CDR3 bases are TGTGCCAGCAGGGAACGCGGACAGCTACCCGGCGGGAAACTGTTTTTT. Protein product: CASRERGQLPGGKLFF.

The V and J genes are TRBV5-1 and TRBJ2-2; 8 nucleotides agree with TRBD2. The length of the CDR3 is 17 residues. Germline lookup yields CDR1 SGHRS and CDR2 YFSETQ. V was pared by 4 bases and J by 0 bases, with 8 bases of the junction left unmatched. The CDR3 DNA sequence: TGCGCCAGCAGCCACTTTAGCGGGACCACGAACACCGGGGAGCTGTTTTTT. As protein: CASSHFSGTTNTGELFF. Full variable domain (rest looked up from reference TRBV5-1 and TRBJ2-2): KAGVTQTPRYLIKTRGQQVTLSCSPISGHRSVSWYQQTPGQGLQFLFEYFSETQRNKGNFPGRFSGRQFSNSRSEMNVSTLELGDSALYLCASSHFSGTTNTGELFFGEGSRLTVL.

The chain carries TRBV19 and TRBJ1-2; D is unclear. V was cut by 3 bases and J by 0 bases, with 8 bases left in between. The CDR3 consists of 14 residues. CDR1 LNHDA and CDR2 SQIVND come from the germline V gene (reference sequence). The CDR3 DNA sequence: TGTGCCAGTAGTATTGAACGAGCTAACTATGGCTACACCTTC. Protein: CASSIERANYGYTF.

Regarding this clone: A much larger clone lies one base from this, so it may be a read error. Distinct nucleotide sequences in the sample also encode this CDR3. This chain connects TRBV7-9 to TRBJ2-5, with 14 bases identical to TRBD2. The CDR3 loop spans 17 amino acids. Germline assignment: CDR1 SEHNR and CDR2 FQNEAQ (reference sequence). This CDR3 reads CASSSGLAGGIQETQYF. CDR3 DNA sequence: TGTGCCAGTAGCTCAGGACTAGCGGGGGGCATTCAAGAGACCCAGTACTTC.

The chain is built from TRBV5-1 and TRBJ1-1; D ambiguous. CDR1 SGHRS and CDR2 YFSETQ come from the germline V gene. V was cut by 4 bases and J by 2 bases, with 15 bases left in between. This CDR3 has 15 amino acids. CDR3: CASSISSNTNTEAFF. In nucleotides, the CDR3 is TGCGCCAGCAGCATCTCATCCAACACAAACACTGAAGCTTTCTTT.

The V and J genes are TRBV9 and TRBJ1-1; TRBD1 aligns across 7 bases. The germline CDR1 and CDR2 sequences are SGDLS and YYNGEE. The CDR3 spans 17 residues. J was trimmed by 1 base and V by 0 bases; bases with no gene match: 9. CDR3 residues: CASSVATGTATNTEAFF. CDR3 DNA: TGTGCCAGCAGCGTAGCTACCGGGACAGCTACGAACACTGAAGCTTTCTTT.

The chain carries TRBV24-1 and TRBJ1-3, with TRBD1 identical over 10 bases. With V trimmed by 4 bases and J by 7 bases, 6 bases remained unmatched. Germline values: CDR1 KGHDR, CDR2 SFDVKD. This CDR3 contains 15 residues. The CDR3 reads CATSDPGQGKNTIYF. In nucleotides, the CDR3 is TGTGCCACCAGTGACCCGGGACAGGGGAAGAACACCATATATTTT.

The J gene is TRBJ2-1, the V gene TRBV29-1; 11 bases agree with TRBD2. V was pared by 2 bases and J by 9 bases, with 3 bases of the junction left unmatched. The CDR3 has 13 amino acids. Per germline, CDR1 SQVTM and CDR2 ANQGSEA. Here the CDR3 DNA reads TGCAGCGTTGAATCGCTAGCGGGGGGTGAGCAGTTCTTC. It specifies CSVESLAGGEQFF.

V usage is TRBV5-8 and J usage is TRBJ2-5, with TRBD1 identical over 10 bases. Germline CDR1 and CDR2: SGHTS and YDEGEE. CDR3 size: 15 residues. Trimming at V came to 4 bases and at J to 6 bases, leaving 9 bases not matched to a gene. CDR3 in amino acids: CASSRDRGLAKTQYF. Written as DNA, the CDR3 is TGTGCCAGCAGCAGAGACAGGGGGCTGGCAAAGACCCAGTACTTC.

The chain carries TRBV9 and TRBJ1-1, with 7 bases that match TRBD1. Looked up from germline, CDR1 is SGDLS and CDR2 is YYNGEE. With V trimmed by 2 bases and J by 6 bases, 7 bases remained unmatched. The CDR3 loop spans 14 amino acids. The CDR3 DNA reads TGTGCCAGCAGCGTCCAGACAGGGTTCTCTGAAGCTTTCTTT. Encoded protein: CASSVQTGFSEAFF.

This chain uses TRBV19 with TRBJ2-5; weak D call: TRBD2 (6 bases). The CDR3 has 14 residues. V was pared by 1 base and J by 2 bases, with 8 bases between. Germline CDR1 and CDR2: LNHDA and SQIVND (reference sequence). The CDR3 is CASSIAGEQETQYF. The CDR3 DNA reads TGTGCCAGTAGTATAGCGGGAGAACAAGAGACCCAGTACTTC.

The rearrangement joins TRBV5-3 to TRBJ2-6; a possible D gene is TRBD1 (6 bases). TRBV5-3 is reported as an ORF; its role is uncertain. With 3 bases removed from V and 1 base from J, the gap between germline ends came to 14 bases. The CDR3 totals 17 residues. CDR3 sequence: CARSSFIGQSGANVLTF. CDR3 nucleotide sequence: TGTGCCAGAAGCTCCTTTATTGGACAGTCTGGGGCCAACGTCCTGACTTTC.

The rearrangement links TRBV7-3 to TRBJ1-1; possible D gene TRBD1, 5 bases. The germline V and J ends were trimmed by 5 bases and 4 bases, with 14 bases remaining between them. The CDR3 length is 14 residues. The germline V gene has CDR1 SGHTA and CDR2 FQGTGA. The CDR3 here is CASSPHGGSTEAFF. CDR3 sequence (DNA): TGTGCCAGCAGCCCCCACGGGGGGTCCACTGAAGCTTTCTTT. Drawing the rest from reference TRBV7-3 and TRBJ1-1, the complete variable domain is GAGVSQTPSNKVTEKGKYVELRCDPISGHTALYWYRQSLGQGPEFLIYFQGTGAADDSGLPNDRFFAVRPEGSVSTLKIQRTERGDSAVYLCASSPHGGSTEAFFGQGTRLTVV.

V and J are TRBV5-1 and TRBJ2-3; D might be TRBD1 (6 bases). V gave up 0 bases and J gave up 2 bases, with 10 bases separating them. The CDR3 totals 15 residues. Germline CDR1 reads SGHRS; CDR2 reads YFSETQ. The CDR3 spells CASSLAGVFTDTQYF. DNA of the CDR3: TGCGCCAGCAGCTTGGCAGGGGTCTTCACAGATACGCAGTATTTT.

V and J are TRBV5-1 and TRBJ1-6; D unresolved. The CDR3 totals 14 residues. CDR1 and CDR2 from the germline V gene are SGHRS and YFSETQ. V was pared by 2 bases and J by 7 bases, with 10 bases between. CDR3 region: CASSFSGNNSPLHF. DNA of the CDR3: TGCGCCAGCAGCTTTTCGGGGAACAATTCACCCCTCCACTTT.

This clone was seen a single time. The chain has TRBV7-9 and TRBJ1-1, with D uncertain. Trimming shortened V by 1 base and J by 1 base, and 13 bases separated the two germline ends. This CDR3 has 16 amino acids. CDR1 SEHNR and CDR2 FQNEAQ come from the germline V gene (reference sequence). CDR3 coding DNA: TGTGCCAGCAGCTTAGTAGGCGGTGGTGGGAACACTGAAGCTTTCTTT. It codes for CASSLVGGGGNTEAFF. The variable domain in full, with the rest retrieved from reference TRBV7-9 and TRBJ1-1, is DTGVSQNPRHKITKRGQNVTFRCDPISEHNRLYWYRQTLGQGPEFLTYFQNEAQLEKSRLLSDRFSAERPKGSFSTLEIQRTEQGDSAMYLCASSLVGGGGNTEAFFGQGTRLTVV.

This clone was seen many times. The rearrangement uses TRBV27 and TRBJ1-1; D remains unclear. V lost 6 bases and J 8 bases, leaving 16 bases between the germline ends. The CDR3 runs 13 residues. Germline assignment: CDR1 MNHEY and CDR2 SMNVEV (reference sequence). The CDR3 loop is CASRLDLLSEAFF. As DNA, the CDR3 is TGTGCCAGCAGGCTAGATCTGCTCTCGGAAGCTTTCTTT.

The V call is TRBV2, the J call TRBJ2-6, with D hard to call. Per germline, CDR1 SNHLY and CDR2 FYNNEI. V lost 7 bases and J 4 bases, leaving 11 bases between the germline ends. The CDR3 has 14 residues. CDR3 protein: CASILGTGANVLTF. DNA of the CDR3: TGTGCCAGCATTCTCGGTACCGGGGCCAACGTCCTGACTTTC.

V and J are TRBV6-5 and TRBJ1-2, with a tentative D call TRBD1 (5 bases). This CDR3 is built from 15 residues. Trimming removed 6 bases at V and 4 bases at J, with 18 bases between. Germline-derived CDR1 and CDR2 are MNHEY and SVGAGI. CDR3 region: CASSNLDRSLYGYTF. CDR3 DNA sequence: TGTGCCAGCAGCAACCTTGACAGATCCCTCTATGGCTACACCTTC.

CDR3 DNA sequence: TGTGCCAGCAGGTCTACAGGGGAGGATGGCTACACCTTC. This gives the protein CASRSTGEDGYTF. This rearrangement joins TRBV12-3 or TRBV12-4 to TRBJ1-2; 7 bases agree with TRBD1. Trimming cost V 6 bases and J 6 bases; bases outside gene matches: 7. The CDR3 is 13 amino acids.

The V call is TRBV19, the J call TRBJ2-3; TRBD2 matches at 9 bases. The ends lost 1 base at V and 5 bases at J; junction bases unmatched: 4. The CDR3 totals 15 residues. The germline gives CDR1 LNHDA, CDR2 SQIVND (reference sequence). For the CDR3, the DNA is TGTGCCAGTAGTATAGGGCGGGGGGGCCTAGATACGCAGTATTTT. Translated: CASSIGRGGLDTQYF. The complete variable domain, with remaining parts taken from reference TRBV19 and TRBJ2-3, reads DGGITQSPKYLFRKEGQNVTLSCEQNLNHDAMYWYRQDPGQGLRLIYYSQIVNDFQKGDIAEGYSVSREKKESFPLTVTSAQKNPTAFYLCASSIGRGGLDTQYFGPGTRLTVL.